This T cell receptor (beta chain) was sequenced for a study of response to subunit inactivated influenza vaccine. This CDR3 comprises 16 residues. The germline V gene has CDR1 LGHNA and CDR2 YNFKEQ. After removal of 1 base from V and 7 bases from J, the junction contained 5 bases not matched to a gene. TCRdb reanalysed the RT-PCR reads using MiXCR and keeps one entry per CDR3 protein. This sample carries hundreds of thousands of distinct CDR3 sequences, over 9.5% of them seen once, and the ten largest clones take 9.5% to 13%. This sequence was found in a man aged 50 to 59 who received an inactivated influenza vaccine. The sample consisted of PBMCs from blood, taken on the day of vaccination. The rearrangement links TRBV4-2 to TRBJ2-7; 15 nucleotides line up with TRBD2. CDR3 sequence (DNA): TGTGCCAGCAGCCAAGCTGGGACTAGCGGGAGGAATGAGCAGTACTTC. Protein product: CASSQAGTSGRNEQYF.